This passage covers 21 T cell receptor gamma chains from one sample sequenced in a study of gammadelta T cells in human blood. TCRdb re-identified clones in the RT-PCR reads via CATT. The table shows under 200 gamma-chain clones, with around 6.4% occurring only once. Sequencing was carried out using non-Vgamma9Vdelta2 gamma-delta T cells from infant blood. The receptors originated from a human donor.

Concerning this clone itself: A far larger clone is off by one base, so a read error is likely. Other DNA sequences in this specimen translate into the identical CDR3. This chain links TRGV4 with TRGJP2. The CDR3 covers 15 residues. Germline V gene data show CDR1 as EGSTGY and CDR2 as YDSYTSSV. In nucleotides, the CDR3 is TGTGCCACATGGGATTTAGGAGTAAGTGATTGGATCAAGACGTTT. This codes for CATWDLGVSDWIKTF.

This clone is hyperexpanded (1% or more) within its sample. Other nucleotide sequences in the sample specify the same CDR3. The chain is built from TRGV2 and TRGJP1. V lost 1 base, J lost 3 bases, and 2 bases stayed unmatched. The CDR3 totals 14 residues. Germline V gene data show CDR1 as EGSNGY and CDR2 as YDSYNSKV. The CDR3 DNA sequence: TGTGCCACCTGGGACGGAGCCACTGGTTGGTTCAAGATATTT. Its protein product is CATWDGATGWFKIF.

About this clone: TCRdb has a much larger clone's protein, which differs at residue 11 from the translation of this DNA, likely because of a read error; what is shown is the protein translated from the DNA. The chain joins TRGV8 to TRGJP2. The CDR3 extends over 16 amino acids. The V gene's germline CDR1 is VENAVY and CDR2 YDSYNSRV. The CDR3 DNA reads TGTGCCACCTGGGATAGGCGGAGGAGTAGTTATTGGATCAAGACGTTT. This encodes CATWDRRRSSYWIKTF.

This clone has only a few counts. A read error is likely here: a far larger clone is one base away. Other DNA sequences in this specimen translate into the identical CDR3. The chain recombines TRGV4 with TRGJP2. This CDR3 is built from 15 residues. Germline V lookup: CDR1 EGSTGY, CDR2 YDSYTSSV. J was trimmed by 5 bases and V by 3 bases; bases with no gene match: 9. The CDR3 nucleotides are TGTGCCACCTGGGATTTAGGAGTGAGTGATTGGATCAAGACGTTT. Its protein is CATWDLGVSDWIKTF.

To note about this clone: The translation of this DNA and the TCRdb protein of a much larger clone differ at residue 4, probably owing to a read error; the protein shown here is translated from the DNA. V and J are TRGV4 and TRGJP2. CDR3 length: 15 residues. Germline-derived CDR1 and CDR2 are EGSTGY and YDSYTSSV. CDR3 sequence: CATLDGLGSDWIKTF. The DNA of the CDR3 is TGTGCCACCTTGGATGGGCTAGGTAGTGATTGGATCAAGACGTTT.

By frequency in the sample, this clone is medium-sized. A much bigger clone sits one base away, suggesting this may be a read error. This chain joins TRGV10 and TRGJP1. TRGV10 falls under the ORF class, with uncertain function. With V trimmed by 8 bases and J by 4 bases, 8 bases remained unmatched. This CDR3 region has 14 residues. Here the CDR3 reads CAAWEFNTGWFKIF. CDR3 in DNA: TGTGCTGCGTGGGAGTTCAACACTGGTTGGTTCAAGATATTT.

There are a few counts of this clone. No DNA is shown, since the ends of the CDR3 on it are uncertain; the CDR3 is the one TCRdb lists. Other DNA sequences in this sample translate to the same CDR3. This chain uses TRGV11 with TRGJP2. TRGV11 is designated an ORF whose function remains uncertain. The CDR3 length equals 16 residues, ends included. The CDR3 loop is CTTVPAGSNSDWIKTF.

Remarks on this clone: A far larger clone is off by one base, so a read error is likely. No DNA is shown, since the ends of the CDR3 on it are uncertain; the CDR3 is the one TCRdb lists. TRGV4 is the V gene, and the J gene was not called. Germline V lookup: CDR1 EGSTGY, CDR2 YDSYTSSV. The CDR3 has 30 residues if both end residues are counted. The CDR3 sequence: CATWDGGIRNSLAVEQHLLSQVSIGRIQHF.

This clone is categorized as medium-sized. This chain links TRGV9 with TRGJ1 or TRGJ2. The CDR3 sequence is 13 residues long. The V segment lost 0 bases and the J segment 5 bases; nucleotides outside the gene matches: 4. From germline, CDR1 is GITISATS and CDR2 ISYDGTV (reference sequence). The CDR3 DNA is TGTGCCTTGTGGGAGGTGCGGGATTATAAGAAACTCTTT. Its translation: CALWEVRDYKKLF.

This clone appeared a few times. With a far larger clone one base away, a read error is the likely cause. Other DNA variants within this sample encode the same CDR3. The rearrangement links TRGV8 to TRGJ1 or TRGJ2. The V segment lost 1 base and the J segment 10 bases; nucleotides outside the gene matches: 4. CDR1 is VENAVY and CDR2 is YDSYNSRV in the germline V gene. This CDR3 spans 11 amino acids. CDR3 DNA: TGTGCCACCTGGGATAGCCCGAAGAAACTCTTT. Translating it yields CATWDSPKKLF.

This clone turned up a few times. This likely came from a read error, as a far larger clone is one base away. V usage is TRGV8 and J usage is TRGJP2. The J gene comes from matching the DNA to germline here; TCRdb lacks it. Germline V gives CDR1 VENAVY, CDR2 YDSYNSRV. The junction had 6 bases not matched to a gene; V was cut back by 9 bases and J by 2 bases. CDR3 length: 13 amino acids. The CDR3 DNA is TGTGCCACCGGGCGAAGTAGTGATTGGATCAAGACGTTT. Encoded protein: CATGRSSDWIKTF.

By frequency in the sample, this clone is hyperexpanded (1% or more). No DNA is shown, since the ends of the CDR3 on it are uncertain; the CDR3 is the one TCRdb lists. This sample includes further DNA sequences coding for the same CDR3. The chain has TRGV11 and TRGJP2. TRGV11 is an open reading frame whose function is uncertain. The CDR3 is made up of 16 amino acids, end residues included. The CDR3 spells CTTVPAGSNSDWIKTF.

Only a few counts were recorded for this clone. It differs at one base from a far larger clone, so likely a read error. The rearrangement links TRGV4 to TRGJP2. TCRdb does not report a J gene; here it was assigned by matching the DNA to germline references. The CDR3 consists of 13 residues. CDR1 and CDR2 from the germline V gene are EGSTGY and YDSYTSSV. CDR3 residues: CATGDGLDWIKTF. CDR3 DNA: TGTGCCACCGGGGATGGACTTGATTGGATCAAGACGTTT.

A few counts support this clone. TCRdb records a much larger clone's protein for this DNA, with a difference at residue 6 that likely arises from a read error; the protein given is the translation of the DNA. The chain carries TRGV4 and TRGJ1 or TRGJ2. V was pared by 2 bases and J by 4 bases, with 5 bases of the junction left unmatched. Germline V gene sequence: CDR1 EGSTGY, CDR2 YDSYTSSV. CDR3 length equals 13 residues. The DNA of the CDR3 is TGTGCCACCTGGGATGAGCAATATTATAAGAAACTCTTT. Residues: CATWDEQYYKKLF.

On this clone: Translating this DNA gives a protein that differs at residue 5 from the TCRdb one, which belongs to a much larger clone; a read error is likely, and the protein shown is this translation. This sequence joins TRGV4 and TRGJ1 or TRGJ2. The CDR3 runs to 11 residues. V was clipped by 6 bases and J by 7 bases; unmatched bases: 6. Germline lookup yields CDR1 EGSTGY and CDR2 YDSYTSSV. The CDR3, as DNA: TGTGCCACCTGGACCTCGTATAAGAAACTCTTT. This gives the protein CATWTSYKKLF.

This clone was counted only a few times. A much larger clone differs from this one at a single base, so this may be a read error. The chain uses TRGV9 and TRGJ1 or TRGJ2. Per germline, CDR1 GITISATS and CDR2 ISYDGTV (reference sequence). This CDR3 is 14 amino acids long. Trimming took 3 bases from V and 3 from J; bases not matched to a gene: 8. CDR3 amino acids: CALWEIARYYKKLF. The CDR3 coding sequence is TGTGCCTTGTGGGAGATTGCCCGTTATTATAAGAAACTCTTT.

The table lists this clone with a few counts. This may be a read error, as it is one base from a much larger clone. V and J are TRGV5 and TRGJ1 or TRGJ2. The J gene, missing from TCRdb, was assigned here through DNA to germline matching. After removal of 0 bases from V and 10 bases from J, the junction contained 12 bases not matched to a gene. Germline V gene lookup returns CDR1 VINAFY and CDR2 YDVSNSKD. The CDR3 has 14 amino acids. The CDR3 reads CATWDRPEGGKKLF. Written as DNA, the CDR3 is TGTGCCACCTGGGACAGGCCGGAAGGTGGGAAGAAACTCTTT.

This clone was seen a handful of times. The protein given by TCRdb reflects a much larger clone and differs at residue 4 from this DNA's translation, likely from a read error; the protein shown is the DNA's translation. The V gene is TRGV8, the J gene TRGJP2. V gave up 7 bases and J gave up 4 bases; unmatched junction bases: 3. This CDR3 comprises 12 residues. Per germline, CDR1 VENAVY and CDR2 YDSYNSRV. CDR3 region: CATCASDWIKTF. Written as DNA, the CDR3 is TGTGCCACCTGTGCTAGTGATTGGATCAAGACGTTT.

By sample share, this clone is hyperexpanded (1% or more). The identical CDR3 is also encoded by other nucleotide sequences in the sample. The rearrangement links TRGV8 to TRGJ1 or TRGJ2. V dropped 1 base and J dropped 9; count of bases not matched to a gene: 3. The CDR3 is 11 amino acids. The germline V gene encodes CDR1 VENAVY and CDR2 YDSYNSRV. The CDR3 nucleotides read TGTGCCACCTGGGATAGCCCTAAGAAACTCTTT. Protein product: CATWDSPKKLF.

With respect to this clone: Translating this DNA gives a protein that differs at residue 4 from the TCRdb one, which belongs to a much larger clone; a read error is likely, and the protein shown is this translation. The V call is TRGV10, the J call TRGJP2. Being an ORF, TRGV10 has a function that is uncertain. Germline trimming cut 11 bases from V and 3 bases from J; bases unmatched to any gene: 7. The CDR3 is made up of 13 amino acids. The CDR3 sequence is CAAGDCSDWIKTF. CDR3 DNA: TGTGCTGCGGGGGATTGTAGTGATTGGATCAAGACGTTT.

About this clone itself: The TCRdb record carries a much larger clone's protein, which differs from this DNA's translation at residue 3; a read error is the likely cause, and the protein listed here is the DNA translation. This chain uses TRGV4 with TRGJ1 or TRGJ2. The CDR3 length is 14 residues. Germline CDR1 EGSTGY, CDR2 YDSYTSSV. The CDR3 nucleotides are TGTGCCGCCTGGGATGGGCCGGATTATTATAAGAAACTCTTT. Residues: CAAWDGPDYYKKLF.